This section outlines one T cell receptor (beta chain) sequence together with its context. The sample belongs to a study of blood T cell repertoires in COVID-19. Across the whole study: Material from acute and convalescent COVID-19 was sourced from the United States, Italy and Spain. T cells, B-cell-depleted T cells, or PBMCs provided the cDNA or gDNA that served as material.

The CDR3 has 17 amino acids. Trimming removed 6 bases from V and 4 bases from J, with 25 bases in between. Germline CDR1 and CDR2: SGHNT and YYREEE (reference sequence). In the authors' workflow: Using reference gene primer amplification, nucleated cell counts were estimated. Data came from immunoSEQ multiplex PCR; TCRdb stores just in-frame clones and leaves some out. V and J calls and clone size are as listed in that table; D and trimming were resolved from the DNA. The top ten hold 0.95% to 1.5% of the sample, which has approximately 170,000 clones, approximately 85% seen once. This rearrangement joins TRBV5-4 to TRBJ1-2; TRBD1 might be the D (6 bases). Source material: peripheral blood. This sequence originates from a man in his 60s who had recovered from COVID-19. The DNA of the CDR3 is TGTGCCAGCACCTCCGGGGGGGGCAGAGGGGTGGCCTATGGCTACACCTTC. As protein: CASTSGGGRGVAYGYTF.